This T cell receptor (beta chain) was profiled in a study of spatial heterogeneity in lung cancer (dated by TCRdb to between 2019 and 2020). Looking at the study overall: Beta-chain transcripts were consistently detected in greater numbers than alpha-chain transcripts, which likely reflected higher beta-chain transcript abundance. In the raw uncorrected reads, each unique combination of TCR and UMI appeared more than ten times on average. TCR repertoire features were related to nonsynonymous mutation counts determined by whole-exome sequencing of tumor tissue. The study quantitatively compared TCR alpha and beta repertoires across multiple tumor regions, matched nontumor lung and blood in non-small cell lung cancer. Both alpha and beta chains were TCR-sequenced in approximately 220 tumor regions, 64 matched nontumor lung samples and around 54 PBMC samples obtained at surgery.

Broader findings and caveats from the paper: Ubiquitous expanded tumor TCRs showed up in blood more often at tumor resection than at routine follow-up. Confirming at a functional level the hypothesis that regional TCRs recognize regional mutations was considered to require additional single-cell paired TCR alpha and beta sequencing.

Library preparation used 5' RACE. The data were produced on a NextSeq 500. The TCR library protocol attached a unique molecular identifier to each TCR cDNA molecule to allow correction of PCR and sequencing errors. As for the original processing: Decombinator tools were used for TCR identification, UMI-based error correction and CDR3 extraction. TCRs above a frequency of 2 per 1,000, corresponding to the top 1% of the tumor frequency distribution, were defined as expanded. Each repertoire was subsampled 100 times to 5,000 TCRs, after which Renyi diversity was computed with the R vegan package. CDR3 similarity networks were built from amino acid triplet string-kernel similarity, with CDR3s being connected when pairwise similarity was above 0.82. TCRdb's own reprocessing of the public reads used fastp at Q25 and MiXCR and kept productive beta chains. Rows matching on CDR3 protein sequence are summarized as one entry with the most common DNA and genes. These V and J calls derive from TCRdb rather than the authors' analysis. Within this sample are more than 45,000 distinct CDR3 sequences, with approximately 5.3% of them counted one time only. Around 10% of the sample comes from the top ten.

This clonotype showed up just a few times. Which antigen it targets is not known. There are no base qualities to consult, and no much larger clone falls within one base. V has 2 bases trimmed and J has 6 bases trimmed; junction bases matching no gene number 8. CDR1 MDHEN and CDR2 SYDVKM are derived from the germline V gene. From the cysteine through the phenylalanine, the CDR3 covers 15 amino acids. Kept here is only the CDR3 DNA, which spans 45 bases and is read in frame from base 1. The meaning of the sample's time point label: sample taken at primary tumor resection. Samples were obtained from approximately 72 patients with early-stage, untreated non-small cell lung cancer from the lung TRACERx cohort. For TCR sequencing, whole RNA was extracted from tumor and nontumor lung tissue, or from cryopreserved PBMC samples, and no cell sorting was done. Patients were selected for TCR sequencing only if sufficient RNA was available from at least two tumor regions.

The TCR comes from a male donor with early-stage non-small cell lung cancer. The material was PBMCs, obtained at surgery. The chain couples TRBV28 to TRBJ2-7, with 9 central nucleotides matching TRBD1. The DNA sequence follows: TGTGCCAGCAGTTTAGGAACAGGGGGCATTAGCGAGCAGTACTTC. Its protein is CASSLGTGGISEQYF. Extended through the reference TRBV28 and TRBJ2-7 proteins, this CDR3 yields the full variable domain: DVKVTQSSRYLVKRTGEKVFLECVQDMDHENMFWYRQDPGLGLRLIYFSYDVKMKEKGDIPEGYSVSREKKERFSLILESASTNQTSMYLCASSLGTGGISEQYFGPGTRLTVT.